This is a list of T cell receptor beta chains from one sample in a study of T cell responses to AZD1222 COVID-19 vaccine. Assay: immunoSEQ multiplex PCR; the TCRdb copy retains only in-frame clones and omits some. This table holds about 150,000 clones, 94% found once. Sequences were derived from peripheral blood, sampled on day 0 of AZD1222 vaccination. The receptors were sampled from an adult in good health. CDR3s include the opening cysteine and the closing phenylalanine or tryptophan. The D gene is left open where the match is weak. Clone size is stated in some rows and not others, as once, few, many or a class when expanded.

TRBV2	NA	NA	TRBJ1-6	TGTGCCAGCAGTGAAATAGTGGGACCCCTCCACTTT	CASSEIVGPLHF
TRBV28	NA	NA	TRBJ1-2	TGTGCCAGCAGTTTAGGGGGGGGAAACTATGGCTACACCTTC	CASSLGGGNYGYTF
TRBV27	NA	NA	TRBJ1-2	TGTGCCAGCAGTGGGCCCGGGGGTTCCTATGGCTACACCTTC	CASSGPGGSYGYTF
TRBV6-2/TRBV6-3	NA	NA	TRBJ2-3	TGTGCCAGCAGTCCCTCCACGGGAGCCACAGATACGCAGTATTTT	CASSPSTGATDTQYF
TRBV4-3	NA	TRBD1	TRBJ1-1	TGCGCCAGCAGCCAAGGGGGACAGGAGCTGAAAGCTTTCTTT	CASSQGGQELKAFF
TRBV4-3	NA	NA	TRBJ1-2	TGCGCCAGCAGCCAGGGACTTATCGGTTCCTATGGCTACACCTTC	CASSQGLIGSYGYTF
TRBV6-2/TRBV6-3	NA	NA	TRBJ1-5	TGTGCCAGCAGTGATCAGGACTTCACGTTTCAGCCCCAGCATTTT	CASSDQDFTFQPQHF
TRBV19	NA	TRBD1	TRBJ1-2	TGTGCCAGTAGTACGACCGGGACAGCGAGACTTTATGGCTACACCTTC	CASSTTGTARLYGYTF
TRBV7-6	NA	NA	TRBJ1-5	TGTGCCAGCAGCTTAGTGTCAGGGGGCAATCAGCCCCAGCATTTT	CASSLVSGGNQPQHF
TRBV5-1	NA	TRBD1	TRBJ1-2	TGCGCCAGCAGCTTGGGACAGGGGAACTATGGCTACACCTTC	CASSLGQGNYGYTF
TRBV2	NA	NA	TRBJ2-1	TGTGCCAGCAGTGAAGCAAGGTTAGAGCAGTTCTTC	CASSEARLEQFF
TRBV15	NA	NA	TRBJ1-5	TGTGCCACCAGAAAGTCCGGGTCCCTCCAGCCCCAGCATTTT	CATRKSGSLQPQHF
TRBV15	NA	TRBD2	TRBJ2-1	TGTGCCACCAGCAGCCTAGCGGGGGGTTTCAATGAGCAGTTCTTC	CATSSLAGGFNEQFF
TRBV2	NA	TRBD1	TRBJ1-2	TGTGCCAGCAGTAAATACAGGGGTAACTATGGCTACACCTTC	CASSKYRGNYGYTF
TRBV6-4	NA	TRBD2	TRBJ2-1	TGTGCCAGCAGTAAAGGAGGACTAGCGGATTACAATGAGCAGTTCTTC	CASSKGGLADYNEQFF
TRBV6-5	NA	NA	TRBJ2-2	TGTGCCAGCAGTTCAGGGGATGCGGAGACCGGGGAGCTGTTTTTT	CASSSGDAETGELFF
TRBV6-5	NA	NA	TRBJ1-5	TGTGCCAGCAGTTCCTCCGGACGCCTAAATCAGCCCCAGCATTTT	CASSSSGRLNQPQHF
TRBV7-9	once	NA	TRBJ1-1	TGTGCCAGTTTAGGATTCACCGTTGAAGCTTTCTTT	CASLGFTVEAFF
TRBV5-1	NA	NA	TRBJ2-3	TGCGCCAGCAGCTTGGTAACAGATACGCAGTATTTT	CASSLVTDTQYF
TRBV12-3/TRBV12-4	NA	NA	TRBJ1-4	TGTGCCAGCAGCCGAAATAAAAAACTGTTTTTT	CASSRNKKLFF
TRBV3-1/TRBV3-2	NA	NA	TRBJ2-3	TGTGCCAGCAGCCTACTAGCTTCAGATACGCAGTATTTT	CASSLLASDTQYF
TRBV20-1	once	TRBD1	TRBJ1-5	TGCAGTGCTAGTACCGGGACAGGGAGTCAGCCCCAGCATTTT	CSASTGTGSQPQHF
TRBV27	NA	NA	TRBJ1-6	TGTGCCAGCAGTTTTGTCGGTTCACCCCTCCACTTT	CASSFVGSPLHF
TRBV28	NA	NA	TRBJ1-2	TGTGCCAGCAGTTCCCTGGGGATCTATGGCTACACCTTC	CASSSLGIYGYTF
TRBV7-9	NA	NA	TRBJ1-4	TGTGCCAGCAGCTTAGGGAGGACGAATGAAAAACTGTTTTTT	CASSLGRTNEKLFF
TRBV29-1	NA	TRBD1	TRBJ1-1	TGCAGCGTTACGGGACAGGGGAACACTGAAGCTTTCTTT	CSVTGQGNTEAFF
TRBV7-2	NA	NA	TRBJ1-2	TGTGCCAGCAGGTTAGGCTTTCGGGCCCACTATGGCTACACCTTC	CASRLGFRAHYGYTF
TRBV29-1	NA	TRBD1	TRBJ1-1	TGCAGCGCCACGGAGGACAGGAGCACTGAAGCTTTCTTT	CSATEDRSTEAFF
TRBV6-6	NA	NA	TRBJ1-5	TGTGCCAGCAGTTATTTACGGGGGAATCAGCCCCAGCATTTT	CASSYLRGNQPQHF